A single T cell receptor (beta chain) is shown here with its context. These data are taken from a study of control samples from healthy donors and cancer patients. The V end was cut by 3 bases, the J end by 8 bases, with 17 bases between. The CDR3 is made up of 15 amino acids. Germline CDR1 SGHRS, CDR2 YFSETQ. Method: immunoSEQ multiplex PCR; TCRdb's copy keeps in-frame clones and lacks some. The sample carries around 70,000 clones, 94% recorded once. The sequencing sample was made of blood. The rearrangement links TRBV5-1 to TRBJ1-4, with D perhaps matching TRBD1 (5 bases). The origin of this receptor is a woman aged 25 to 39 in good health. CDR3: CASSSGGDGREKLFF. The DNA of the CDR3 is TGCGCCAGCAGCTCCGGGGGTGACGGTCGCGAAAAACTGTTTTTT.